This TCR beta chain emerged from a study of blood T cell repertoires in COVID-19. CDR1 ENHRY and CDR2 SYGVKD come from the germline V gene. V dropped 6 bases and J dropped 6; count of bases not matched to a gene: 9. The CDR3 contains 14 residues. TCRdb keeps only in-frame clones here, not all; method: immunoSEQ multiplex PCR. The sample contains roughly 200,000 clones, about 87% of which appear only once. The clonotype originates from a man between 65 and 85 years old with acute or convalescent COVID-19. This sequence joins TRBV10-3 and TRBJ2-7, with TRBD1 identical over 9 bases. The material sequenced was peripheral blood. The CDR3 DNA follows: TGTGCCATCAGGCCGGGGACAGGGAGTTCCGAGCAGTACTTC. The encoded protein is CAIRPGTGSSEQYF.